The clone carrying this T cell receptor beta chain showed up just a few times. Its matching antigen is unknown. The CDR3 consists of 15 residues. The V gene end was trimmed by 0 bases and the J gene end by 6 bases; junction bases not matched to a gene: 7. Germline V gene sequence: CDR1 DFQATT, CDR2 SNEGSKA (reference sequence). TCRdb re-called the RT-PCR reads through MiXCR, storing one row per CDR3 protein. The sample holds hundreds of thousands of distinct CDR3 sequences, 15% to 17% seen once. This entry is derived from a study of response to subunit inactivated influenza vaccine. Study-wide findings and caveats: Each seasonal influenza vaccination, the authors suggested, recruits few new T cells.

The TCR sequence derives from a man in his fifties who received an inactivated influenza vaccine. The chain joins TRBV20-1 to TRBJ2-1; 8 positions agree with TRBD2. The sequenced sample was PBMCs from blood, obtained 11 to 12 days after vaccination. The CDR3 DNA reads as TGCAGTGCTAGAGATTTTGGGACTAGTATCAATGAGCAGTTCTTC. It yields the protein CSARDFGTSINEQFF.